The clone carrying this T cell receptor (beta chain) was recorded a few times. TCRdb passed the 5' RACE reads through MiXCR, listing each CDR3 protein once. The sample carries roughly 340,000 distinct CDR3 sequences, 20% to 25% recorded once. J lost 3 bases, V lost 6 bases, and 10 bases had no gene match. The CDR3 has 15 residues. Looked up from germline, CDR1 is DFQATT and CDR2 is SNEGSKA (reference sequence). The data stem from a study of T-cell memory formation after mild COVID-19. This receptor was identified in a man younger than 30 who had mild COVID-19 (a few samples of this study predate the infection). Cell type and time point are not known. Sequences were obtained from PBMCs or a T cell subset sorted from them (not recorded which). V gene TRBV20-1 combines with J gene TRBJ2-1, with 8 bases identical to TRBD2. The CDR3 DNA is TGCAGTGCCCTGTCGGGCGGGGGGATCTACAATGAGCAGTTCTTC. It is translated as CSALSGGGIYNEQFF.